One and the same sample provided the 6 T cell receptor beta chains below, sequenced in a study of cytomegalovirus exposure and HLA in healthy donors. Vbeta (60) and Jbeta (13) primers were used in the PCR. Some clones are missing from TCRdb's copy, which holds only in-frame ones; the method was immunoSEQ multiplex PCR. The sample lists around 150,000 clones, 9.4% occurring once. Sequencing used PBMCs. The receptors come from a male donor in good health and CMV-seronegative.

The chain combines TRBV4-3 with TRBJ2-7; TRBD2 is a possible D gene (5 bases). The CDR3 consists of 15 residues. V dropped 1 base and J dropped 2 bases, with 12 bases sitting between them. Germline CDR1 and CDR2: LGHNA and YSLEER. The CDR3 DNA sequence: TGCGCCAGCAGCCAAGGGATCGGGAAAGCCTACGAGCAGTACGTC. Its protein is CASSQGIGKAYEQYV.

This chain joins TRBV9 and TRBJ1-2, with a tentative D call TRBD1 (6 bases). Trimming took 4 bases from V and 5 from J, leaving 24 bases between them. The CDR3 loop spans 17 amino acids. The germline V gene encodes CDR1 SGDLS and CDR2 YYNGEE. For the CDR3, the DNA is TGTGCCAGCAGCCCAAGGGGAAGGGGGGGGTCTAGGTATGGCTACACCTTC. Translation: CASSPRGRGGSRYGYTF.

This clone was observed a handful of times. The chain recombines TRBV7-3 with TRBJ1-2; 7 bases fit TRBD1. Trimming cost V 5 bases and J 6 bases; bases outside gene matches: 12. There are 15 residues in the CDR3. Germline V CDR1 and CDR2: SGHTA, FQGTGA. CDR3 region: CASSPTPRQGDGYTF. The CDR3 DNA sequence: TGTGCCAGCAGCCCGACCCCCAGACAGGGCGATGGCTACACCTTC. Supplemented by reference TRBV7-3 and TRBJ1-2, the full variable domain reads GAGVSQTPSNKVTEKGKYVELRCDPISGHTALYWYRQSLGQGPEFLIYFQGTGAADDSGLPNDRFFAVRPEGSVSTLKIQRTERGDSAVYLCASSPTPRQGDGYTFGSGTRLTVV.

This clone was seen only a few times. The rearrangement joins TRBV7-9 to TRBJ2-4; tentative D call: TRBD2 (6 bases). From germline, CDR1 is SEHNR and CDR2 FQNEAQ (reference sequence). The CDR3 has 14 amino acids. The V end was cut by 5 bases, the J end by 5 bases, with 13 bases between. The CDR3 nucleotides read TGTGCCAGCAGCCTACTGTCGGGGGAAAACATTCAGTACTTC. Protein: CASSLLSGENIQYF.

This clone has just a few counts. This chain joins TRBV6-1 and TRBJ1-1, with D possibly being TRBD1 (6 bases). Germline V gene lookup returns CDR1 MNHNS and CDR2 SASEGT. Trimming took 10 bases from V and 3 from J, leaving 15 bases between them. The CDR3 is 13 amino acids. For the CDR3, the DNA is TGTGCCACCAGGGGAGGGGTGTACACTGAAGCTTTCTTT. Encoded protein: CATRGGVYTEAFF.

The chain combines TRBV28 with TRBJ2-5; 7 nucleotides line up with TRBD1. The trim removed 6 bases at V and 2 bases at J, leaving 12 bases unmatched. The germline V gene encodes CDR1 MDHEN and CDR2 SYDVKM. This CDR3 spans 16 amino acids. This CDR3 is CASSRFSTGNQETQYF. The DNA of the CDR3 is TGTGCCAGCAGCCGATTTTCGACAGGGAATCAAGAGACCCAGTACTTC.